Below, 24 T cell receptor beta chains from the same sample are listed, as sequenced in a study of cytotoxic CD8 clonotypes in ibrutinib-treated CLL. Assay used: immunoSEQ multiplex PCR; TCRdb lists only in-frame clones, some missing. The sample records approximately 320,000 clones, over 60% being singletons. The sequencing here drew on PBMCs, taken after 36 months of ibrutinib treatment. The origin of the receptors is a human donor with chronic lymphocytic leukemia.

This chain links TRBV29-1 with TRBJ2-1; 10 nucleotides match TRBD2. This CDR3 has 15 residues. The V gene's germline CDR1 is SQVTM and CDR2 ANQGSEA. Germline trimming cut 6 bases from V and 5 bases from J; bases unmatched to any gene: 10. This CDR3 is CSVVGLAGDNNEQFF. CDR3 bases: TGCAGCGTCGTCGGGCTAGCGGGGGATAACAATGAGCAGTTCTTC.

The rearrangement links TRBV6-4 to TRBJ2-7; TRBD1 matches at 10 bases. The germline V gene encodes CDR1 MRHNA and CDR2 SNTAGT. Germline trimming cut 3 bases from V and 3 bases from J; bases unmatched to any gene: 5. CDR3 size: 15 residues. In nucleotides, the CDR3 is TGTGCCAGCAGTGAAGGGACAGGGGTTTTCTACGAGCAGTACTTC. Amino acids: CASSEGTGVFYEQYF.

This sequence joins TRBV9 and TRBJ2-2; D may correspond to TRBD1 or TRBD2 (5 bases each). This CDR3 region has 14 residues. Trimming cost V 3 bases and J 4 bases, with 10 bases left between them. The germline gives CDR1 SGDLS, CDR2 YYNGEE. CDR3 loop: CASSAGRGTGELFF. Written as DNA, the CDR3 is TGTGCCAGCAGCGCGGGGCGTGGCACCGGGGAGCTGTTTTTT. Drawing the rest from reference TRBV9 and TRBJ2-2, the complete variable domain is DSGVTQTPKHLITATGQRVTLRCSPRSGDLSVYWYQQSLDQGLQFLIQYYNGEERAKGNILERFSAQQFPDLHSELNLSSLELGDSALYFCASSAGRGTGELFFGEGSRLTVL.

J is TRBJ2-4 and V is TRBV5-4; the D gene is possibly TRBD1 (6 bases). CDR1 and CDR2 from the germline V gene are SGHNT and YYREEE (reference sequence). V lost 7 bases and J lost 7, with 24 bases in between. The CDR3 is 16 amino acids. The CDR3 bases are TGTGCCAGCTCCTTCCTTGGGGGTAGGGGGATGAACATTCAGTACTTC. It codes for CASSFLGGRGMNIQYF.

J is TRBJ2-1 and V is TRBV7-9, with D uncertain. Germline V gene lookup returns CDR1 SEHNR and CDR2 FQNEAQ (reference sequence). The CDR3 runs 15 residues. Trimming shortened V by 1 base and J by 10 bases, and 17 bases separated the two germline ends. In DNA form, the CDR3 reads TGTGCCAGCAGCTTAGGTGGGGTGACTCGTACAGAGCAGTTCTTC. Residues: CASSLGGVTRTEQFF.

In the case of this clone: This sample includes further DNA sequences coding for the same CDR3. The chain recombines TRBV4-1 with TRBJ1-5, with D uncertain. Germline-derived CDR1 and CDR2 are MGHRA and YSYEKL. The CDR3 runs to 15 residues. Trimming took 1 base from V and 0 from J, leaving 7 bases between them. In DNA form, the CDR3 reads TGCGCCAGCAGCCAAGGAAGGTATAGCAATCAGCCCCAGCATTTT. Protein: CASSQGRYSNQPQHF.

This clone appeared once. The V and J genes are TRBV7-2 and TRBJ2-2; 12 bases agree with TRBD2. The CDR3 totals 18 residues. CDR1 and CDR2 from the germline V gene are SGHTA and FQGNSA. Losses at the gene ends were 5 bases for V and 0 bases for J; bases not matched to a gene: 7. The CDR3 region is CASSKGLAGPTNTGELFF. CDR3 sequence (DNA): TGTGCCAGCAGCAAGGGACTAGCGGGCCCGACGAACACCGGGGAGCTGTTTTTT.

This chain connects TRBV7-3 to TRBJ2-1; D could derive from TRBD1 or TRBD2 (6 bases each). V lost 5 bases and J lost 7, with 18 bases in between. The CDR3 spans 15 residues. Germline-derived CDR1 and CDR2 are SGHTA and FQGTGA. CDR3 sequence: CASSRSTWGANEQFF. In nucleotides, the CDR3 is TGTGCCAGCAGCCGATCAACCTGGGGGGCGAATGAGCAGTTCTTC.

The rearrangement uses TRBV6-1 and TRBJ2-7; the D gene is possibly TRBD1 (6 bases). CDR3 length equals 12 residues. Per germline, CDR1 MNHNS and CDR2 SASEGT. The V end lost 6 bases, the J end lost 6 bases, and 12 bases lay between the germline ends. The CDR3 protein is CASRILGGEQYF. The CDR3 DNA follows: TGTGCCAGCAGAATTTTAGGGGGCGAGCAGTACTTC.

This clone was detected only once. The same CDR3 is also encoded by other DNA sequences in this sample. This chain connects TRBV11-2 to TRBJ2-7; possible D gene TRBD2, 6 bases. The V end was cut by 3 bases, the J end by 2 bases, with 11 bases between. Germline V gene data show CDR1 as SGHAT and CDR2 as FQNNGV. CDR3 size: 14 residues. This chain's CDR3 is CASSFGGGAYEQYF. CDR3 bases: TGTGCCAGCAGCTTCGGTGGAGGGGCCTACGAGCAGTACTTC.

This chain joins TRBV4-3 and TRBJ1-1, with unresolved D. The CDR3 runs to 14 residues. Germline CDR1 and CDR2: LGHNA and YSLEER. V dropped 4 bases and J dropped 4 bases, with 13 bases sitting between them. DNA of the CDR3: TGCGCCAGCAGCCCCGGGGTCGTCGTCACTGAAGCTTTCTTT. It encodes CASSPGVVVTEAFF.

The table lists this clone with a few counts. The chain uses TRBV5-1 and TRBJ2-2; D ambiguous. V shed 3 bases and J shed 5 bases, with 8 bases lying between them. This CDR3 has 13 residues. CDR1 and CDR2 (germline): SGHRS, YFSETQ. The CDR3, as DNA: TGCGCCAGCAGCTCCGCCCTGACCGGGGAGCTGTTTTTT. Translated, it gives CASSSALTGELFF.

CDR3 nucleotide sequence: TGTGCCAGCTCACGGGGGTTTAGCTCCTACAATGAGCAGTTCTTC. This encodes CASSRGFSSYNEQFF. The genes are TRBV6-6 and TRBJ2-1, with D perhaps matching TRBD2 (6 bases). Trimming left V 8 bases short and J 0 bases short, with 14 bases between. There are 15 residues in the CDR3. CDR1 and CDR2 from the germline V gene are MNHNY and SVGAGI (reference sequence).

V and J are TRBV27 and TRBJ2-2; perhaps TRBD2 as D (6 bases). The CDR3 runs to 16 residues. V was clipped by 5 bases and J by 4 bases, with 17 bases between them. Germline CDR1 MNHEY, CDR2 SMNVEV (reference sequence). The CDR3 DNA reads TGTGCCAGCAGTGGCCGGGGGAGAATTGGCACCGGGGAGCTGTTTTTT. Its translation: CASSGRGRIGTGELFF.

The chain employs TRBV29-1 and TRBJ1-4; the D gene is possibly TRBD1 (5 bases). V shed 4 bases and J shed 5 bases, with 11 bases lying between them. The CDR3 length is 13 residues. Germline V gene data show CDR1 as SQVTM and CDR2 as ANQGSEA. Written as DNA, the CDR3 is TGCAGCGTTGGTGGGGGAAGGAATGAAAAACTGTTTTTT. Amino acid sequence: CSVGGGRNEKLFF.

V gene TRBV6-1 combines with J gene TRBJ1-1; 9 nucleotides match TRBD1. This CDR3 comprises 15 residues. Germline V gene lookup returns CDR1 MNHNS and CDR2 SASEGT. Germline trimming cut 7 bases from V and 4 bases from J; bases unmatched to any gene: 10. As DNA, the CDR3 is TGTGCCAGCACCCGAAGGATGACAGGGGGCACTGAAGCTTTCTTT. As protein: CASTRRMTGGTEAFF.

This clone was counted a single time. The chain is built from TRBV4-1 and TRBJ1-2; D uncertain. The V end lost 2 bases, the J end lost 0 bases, and 13 bases lay between the germline ends. Per germline, CDR1 MGHRA and CDR2 YSYEKL. This CDR3 is 16 amino acids long. The CDR3 DNA reads TGCGCCAGCAGCCAAAAAAGATCCAGGCCTAACTATGGCTACACCTTC. It is translated as CASSQKRSRPNYGYTF.

The chain links TRBV9 to TRBJ2-7; TRBD2 agrees at 7 bases. Germline V gene sequence: CDR1 SGDLS, CDR2 YYNGEE. The CDR3 covers 15 residues. After removal of 0 bases from V and 5 bases from J, the junction contained 8 bases not matched to a gene. The DNA of the CDR3 is TGTGCCAGCAGCGTAGATGGACTAGGCGGGGACGAGCAGTACTTC. Translation gives CASSVDGLGGDEQYF. The whole variable domain, filled in from reference TRBV9 and TRBJ2-7, reads DSGVTQTPKHLITATGQRVTLRCSPRSGDLSVYWYQQSLDQGLQFLIQYYNGEERAKGNILERFSAQQFPDLHSELNLSSLELGDSALYFCASSVDGLGGDEQYFGPGTRLTVT.

The chain carries TRBV29-1 and TRBJ2-5; TRBD1 matches at 7 bases. Per the germline V gene, CDR1 is SQVTM and CDR2 is ANQGSEA. The CDR3 covers 13 residues. Trimming cost V 6 bases and J 2 bases; bases outside gene matches: 6. Written as DNA, the CDR3 is TGCAGCGTAATGGGACAGCTTCAAGAGACCCAGTACTTC. Protein sequence: CSVMGQLQETQYF.

The rearrangement joins TRBV29-1 to TRBJ1-1; a possible D gene is TRBD1 (5 bases). CDR1 and CDR2 (germline): SQVTM, ANQGSEA. The CDR3 contains 11 residues. Trimming cost V 6 bases and J 5 bases, with 10 bases left between them. The CDR3 DNA reads TGCAGCGTCGAGGGGCGGACTGAAGCTTTCTTT. It specifies CSVEGRTEAFF. The full variable domain, rest sourced from reference TRBV29-1 and TRBJ1-1, is SAVISQKPSRDICQRGTSLTIQCQVDSQVTMMFWYRQQPGQSLTLIATANQGSEATYESGFVIDKFPISRPNLTFSTLTVSNMSPEDSSIYLCSVEGRTEAFFGQGTRLTVV.

J is TRBJ1-5 and V is TRBV6-1; TRBD1 agrees at 10 bases. J lost 3 bases, V lost 1 base, and 6 bases had no gene match. Germline CDR1 MNHNS, CDR2 SASEGT. CDR3 length: 17 amino acids. The CDR3 reads CASSEDRDRGLNQPQHF. CDR3 DNA sequence: TGTGCCAGCAGTGAAGACCGGGACAGGGGCCTCAATCAGCCCCAGCATTTT.

This chain connects TRBV27 to TRBJ2-2; D is uncertain. Trimming cost V 5 bases and J 1 base, with 8 bases left between them. This CDR3 contains 14 residues. Germline CDR1 is MNHEY and CDR2 is SMNVEV (reference sequence). CDR3 amino acids: CASSRHWNTGELFF. DNA of the CDR3: TGTGCCAGCAGTCGACATTGGAACACCGGGGAGCTGTTTTTT.

The count of this clone is one. The chain recombines TRBV9 with TRBJ2-5; a weak D match, TRBD2 (6 bases). The CDR3 consists of 13 residues. Germline lookup yields CDR1 SGDLS and CDR2 YYNGEE. V gave up 4 bases and J gave up 7 bases, with 14 bases separating them. Here the CDR3 reads CASSPGDRGTQYF. The CDR3 coding sequence is TGTGCCAGCAGCCCGGGGGACCGGGGGACCCAGTACTTC.

This clone was observed a handful of times. The chain links TRBV10-3 to TRBJ2-3, with D possibly being TRBD1 (6 bases). Trimming shortened V by 3 bases and J by 2 bases, and 9 bases separated the two germline ends. The CDR3 is 14 amino acids. Germline lookup yields CDR1 ENHRY and CDR2 SYGVKD. The CDR3 sequence: CAISEQGPTDTQYF. Here the CDR3 DNA reads TGTGCCATCAGTGAACAGGGACCCACAGATACGCAGTATTTT.